The 32 T cell receptor beta chains reported below all come from one sample, sequenced in a study of shared clonotypes between healthy human individuals. TCRdb's copy holds only in-frame clones and misses some; the assay was immunoSEQ multiplex PCR. The sample yields 600,000 to 800,000 clones, around 70% seen once. Sequencing was done on a sample of memory CD4+ T cells sorted from blood. Subset specified: CD45RA-negative fraction. These receptors came from a woman aged 30 to 39 in good health.

This clone showed up just once. The chain is built from TRBV7-6 and TRBJ1-2; TRBD1 is a possible D gene (6 bases). Germline CDR1 and CDR2: SGHVS and FNYEAQ. The CDR3 is made up of 14 amino acids. V lost 2 bases, J lost 6 bases, and 13 bases lay in between. The CDR3 sequence is CASSLNTGTHGYTF. Here the CDR3 DNA reads TGTGCCAGCAGCTTAAATACAGGGACCCATGGCTACACCTTC.

The CDR3 DNA reads TGTGCCAGCAGTGCCCCGATGGGGGGCTACACCTTC. It translates to CASSAPMGGYTF. The rearrangement links TRBV27 to TRBJ1-2; D ambiguous. This CDR3 spans 12 amino acids. The germline gives CDR1 MNHEY, CDR2 SMNVEV (reference sequence). Trimming removed 5 bases at V and 8 bases at J, with 12 bases between.

This sequence joins TRBV11-2 and TRBJ2-7; D unresolved. The CDR3 has 14 residues. CDR1 is SGHAT and CDR2 is FQNNGV in the germline V gene. V was pared by 3 bases and J by 4 bases, with 13 bases between. In nucleotides, the CDR3 is TGTGCCAGCAGCTTCTCTCCTAGTGGGTACGAGCAGTACTTC. Protein product: CASSFSPSGYEQYF. The whole variable domain, remainder taken from reference TRBV11-2 and TRBJ2-7, is EAGVAQSPRYKIIEKRQSVAFWCNPISGHATLYWYQQILGQGPKLLIQFQNNGVVDDSQLPKDRFSAERLKGVDSTLKIQPAKLEDSAVYLCASSFSPSGYEQYFGPGTRLTVT.

The count of this clone is one. CDR3 residues: CASSSIAGGPQETQYF. DNA of the CDR3: TGCGCCAGCAGCTCAATAGCGGGAGGGCCACAGGAGACCCAGTACTTC. The chain couples TRBV5-1 to TRBJ2-5; 11 bases map to TRBD2. Per the germline V gene, CDR1 is SGHRS and CDR2 is YFSETQ. The length of the CDR3 is 16 residues. V was pared by 3 bases and J by 5 bases, with 9 bases of the junction left unmatched.

This clone was counted ten times or more. The chain recombines TRBV4-1 with TRBJ2-1; TRBD2 matches at 13 bases. J was trimmed by 5 bases and V by 4 bases; bases with no gene match: 17. The germline V gene has CDR1 MGHRA and CDR2 YSYEKL. This CDR3 has 20 amino acids. CDR3 bases: TGCGCCAGCAGCCTTGTCTGGACTAGCGGGGGAACGAGGAAAAACAATGAGCAGTTCTTC. Its protein product is CASSLVWTSGGTRKNNEQFF.

This clone was counted a few times. The chain joins TRBV28 to TRBJ2-5; 8 nucleotides match TRBD2. The CDR3 is made up of 15 amino acids. In germline, CDR1 is MDHEN, CDR2 SYDVKM. V lost 5 bases to trimming and J lost 5 bases; unmatched junction nucleotides: 10. CDR3 sequence reads: CASSKPGLGLETQYF. As DNA, the CDR3 is TGTGCCAGCAGTAAACCGGGACTAGGTTTGGAGACCCAGTACTTC. Full variable domain (missing parts from reference TRBV28 and TRBJ2-5): DVKVTQSSRYLVKRTGEKVFLECVQDMDHENMFWYRQDPGLGLRLIYFSYDVKMKEKGDIPEGYSVSREKKERFSLILESASTNQTSMYLCASSKPGLGLETQYFGPGTRLLVL.

This clone was seen a few times. The J gene is TRBJ2-6, the V gene TRBV6-6; no reliable D call. Trimming stripped 8 bases from V and 1 base from J, with 6 bases between. Germline V gene data show CDR1 as MNHNY and CDR2 as SVGAGI (reference sequence). The CDR3 extends over 13 amino acids. The CDR3 here is CASGPSGANVLTF. CDR3 in DNA: TGTGCCAGCGGCCCGTCTGGGGCCAACGTCCTGACTTTC.

On this clone: This sample also contains other DNA sequences that code for the same CDR3. V usage is TRBV6-5 and J usage is TRBJ1-5; possibly TRBD1 for D (6 bases). Per the germline V gene, CDR1 is MNHEY and CDR2 is SVGAGI. Between the trimmed V and J ends, which lost 6 bases and 5 bases, there was a span of 8 bases. The CDR3 spans 12 residues. In DNA form, the CDR3 reads TGTGCCAGCAGACAGGGAGATCAGCCCCAGCATTTT. It translates to CASRQGDQPQHF.

This chain joins TRBV5-1 and TRBJ1-2; TRBD1 matches 9 bases. The CDR3 extends over 15 amino acids. Per germline, CDR1 SGHRS and CDR2 YFSETQ. Trimming took 3 bases from V and 8 from J; bases not matched to a gene: 11. In nucleotides, the CDR3 is TGCGCCAGCAGCTGGGGGGACAGGGACGCTAGCGGCTACACCTTC. Protein product: CASSWGDRDASGYTF.

The CDR3 bases are TGTGCCAGCTCATACCTACAGGGGTCCTCTGGAAACACCATATATTTT. Residues: CASSYLQGSSGNTIYF. This chain links TRBV18 with TRBJ1-3, with 7 bases matching TRBD1. Unmatched junction bases numbered 7, after V lost 5 bases and J lost 0 bases. This CDR3 contains 16 residues. CDR1 and CDR2 from the germline V gene are KGHSH and LQKENI. Full variable domain (outside the CDR3, taken from reference TRBV18 and TRBJ1-3): NAGVMQNPRHLVRRRGQEARLRCSPMKGHSHVYWYRQLPEEGLKFMVYLQKENIIDESGMPKERFSAEFPKEGPSILRIQQVVRGDSAAYFCASSYLQGSSGNTIYFGEGSWLTVV.

This chain uses TRBV5-1 with TRBJ2-1; the match to TRBD1 covers 7 bases. The V segment lost 0 bases and the J segment 6 bases; nucleotides outside the gene matches: 12. This CDR3 contains 17 residues. Germline values: CDR1 SGHRS, CDR2 YFSETQ. CDR3 protein: CASSLAKLTGKSNEQFF. The CDR3 DNA sequence: TGCGCCAGCAGCTTGGCCAAGTTGACAGGGAAGTCCAATGAGCAGTTCTTC.

The J gene is TRBJ2-1, the V gene TRBV15; the match to TRBD2 covers 14 bases. There are 19 residues in the CDR3. Trimming removed 0 bases from V and 1 base from J; junction bases left unmatched: 5. Germline V gene sequence: CDR1 LNHNV, CDR2 YYDKDF (reference sequence). The chain's CDR3 is CATSREGTSGRRSYNEQFF. CDR3 in DNA: TGTGCCACCAGCAGAGAGGGGACTAGCGGGAGAAGATCCTACAATGAGCAGTTCTTC. The full variable domain, in which reference TRBV15 and TRBJ2-1 provide the parts outside the CDR3, is DAMVIQNPRYQVTQFGKPVTLSCSQTLNHNVMYWYQQKSSQAPKLLFHYYDKDFNNEADTPDNFQSRRPNTSFCFLDIRSPGLGDTAMYLCATSREGTSGRRSYNEQFFGPGTRLTVL.

V is TRBV15 and J is TRBJ1-2; 8 bases map to TRBD1. CDR1 and CDR2 (germline): LNHNV, YYDKDF (reference sequence). The CDR3 is 15 amino acids. V trimming: 5 bases; J trimming: 4 bases; junction bases outside the gene matches: 9. CDR3 coding DNA: TGTGCCACCAGCGACGGGACAGGCGAATTCTATGGCTACACCTTC. Encoded protein: CATSDGTGEFYGYTF.

This clone was seen just once. The chain employs TRBV11-2 and TRBJ2-2; no definite D call. Germline-derived CDR1 and CDR2 are SGHAT and FQNNGV. V dropped 5 bases and J dropped 2 bases, with 15 bases sitting between them. CDR3 length: 16 residues. The CDR3 spells CASSLIWTGNTGELFF. The CDR3 DNA is TGTGCCAGCAGCCTCATTTGGACGGGCAACACCGGGGAGCTGTTTTTT.

This clone was recorded a few times. V gene TRBV5-8 combines with J gene TRBJ2-1, with D perhaps matching TRBD1 (5 bases). V was cut by 6 bases and J by 3 bases, with 10 bases left in between. Looked up from germline, CDR1 is SGHTS and CDR2 is YDEGEE. The CDR3 has 13 amino acids. CDR3 sequence (DNA): TGTGCCAGCAATCAGGGCGTCTACAATGAGCAGTTCTTC. This sequence encodes CASNQGVYNEQFF. The whole variable domain, filled in from reference TRBV5-8 and TRBJ2-1, reads EAGVTQSPTHLIKTRGQQATLRCSPISGHTSVYWYQQALGLGLQFLLWYDEGEERNRGNFPPRFSGRQFPNYSSELNVNALELEDSALYLCASNQGVYNEQFFGPGTRLTVL.

The chain joins TRBV5-1 to TRBJ2-3; D is undetermined. Trimming cost V 4 bases and J 0 bases, with 12 bases left between them. CDR3 length: 15 residues. Per germline, CDR1 SGHRS and CDR2 YFSETQ. The CDR3 DNA reads TGCGCCAGCAGCCCAAGGGATCGAAGCACAGATACGCAGTATTTT. It translates to CASSPRDRSTDTQYF. The whole variable domain, filled in from reference TRBV5-1 and TRBJ2-3, reads KAGVTQTPRYLIKTRGQQVTLSCSPISGHRSVSWYQQTPGQGLQFLFEYFSETQRNKGNFPGRFSGRQFSNSRSEMNVSTLELGDSALYLCASSPRDRSTDTQYFGPGTRLTVL.

CDR3 protein: CAISESAASVNNEQFF. CDR3 bases: TGTGCCATCAGTGAGTCCGCGGCTAGCGTTAACAATGAGCAGTTCTTC. V usage is TRBV10-3 and J usage is TRBJ2-1; maybe TRBD2 (6 bases). V was trimmed by 0 bases and J by 5 bases, leaving 14 bases between them. The CDR3 runs 16 residues. Germline CDR1 reads ENHRY; CDR2 reads SYGVKD.

This clone has a handful of counts. The genes are TRBV7-8 and TRBJ2-7; 9 bases fit TRBD2. Trimming cost V 3 bases and J 6 bases; bases outside gene matches: 3. The V gene's germline CDR1 is SGHVS and CDR2 FQNEAQ. CDR3 size: 13 residues. For the CDR3, the DNA is TGTGCCAGCAGCTTTAGCGGGAGTATCGAGCAGTACTTC. It translates to CASSFSGSIEQYF.

V usage is TRBV9 and J usage is TRBJ2-7; 7 nucleotides align to TRBD1. Germline lookup yields CDR1 SGDLS and CDR2 YYNGEE. V was clipped by 3 bases and J by 2 bases; unmatched bases: 5. There are 14 residues in the CDR3. Here the CDR3 DNA reads TGTGCCAGCAGCGCGACAGGGTCGGCCTACGAGCAGTACTTC. Its translation is CASSATGSAYEQYF.

The rearrangement uses TRBV23-1 and TRBJ2-1; 11 bases align to TRBD2. TRBV23-1 is placed among ORFs of uncertain function. The V gene end was trimmed by 2 bases and the J gene end by 6 bases; junction bases not matched to a gene: 18. The CDR3 loop spans 20 amino acids. As DNA, the CDR3 is TGCGCCAGCAGTCAAAAGCCCCCCCTAGCGGGAGGTTCATCGGGCAATGAGCAGTTCTTC. Protein: CASSQKPPLAGGSSGNEQFF.

This clone was counted ten times or more. The chain carries TRBV29-1 and TRBJ1-2; TRBD1 is a possible D gene (5 bases). The CDR3 sequence is 15 residues long. V lost 7 bases and J 4 bases, leaving 22 bases between the germline ends. CDR1 and CDR2 from the germline V gene are SQVTM and ANQGSEA. The CDR3 nucleotides read TGCAGCGCCAAAGAACCGGGACGGAGGATCTATGGCTACACCTTC. Its protein is CSAKEPGRRIYGYTF.

In its sample, this clone was seen a few times. The rearrangement uses TRBV10-3 and TRBJ2-3; 11 nucleotides match TRBD2. This CDR3 region has 13 residues. After removal of 8 bases from V and 3 bases from J, the junction contained 1 base not matched to a gene. Germline values: CDR1 ENHRY, CDR2 SYGVKD. DNA of the CDR3: TGTGCCATCGGGACTAGCGGTACAGATACGCAGTATTTT. Its translation: CAIGTSGTDTQYF.

The chain combines TRBV6-1 with TRBJ2-7; 10 nucleotides match TRBD2. The CDR3 extends over 15 amino acids. V lost 2 bases to trimming and J lost 7 bases; unmatched junction nucleotides: 8. The germline V gene has CDR1 MNHNS and CDR2 SASEGT. The CDR3 region is CASSERLAGAWEQYF. The CDR3 DNA sequence: TGTGCCAGCAGTGAAAGGCTAGCGGGAGCTTGGGAGCAGTACTTC.

The rearrangement uses TRBV6-1 and TRBJ1-1, with 10 bases that match TRBD1. Trimming removed 6 bases from V and 7 bases from J; junction bases left unmatched: 11. Per germline, CDR1 MNHNS and CDR2 SASEGT. CDR3 length: 15 residues. The CDR3 spells CASRTPGTGASEAFF. As DNA, the CDR3 is TGTGCCAGCAGGACACCCGGGACAGGGGCTAGTGAAGCTTTCTTT.

This rearrangement joins TRBV29-1 to TRBJ2-5; perhaps TRBD2 as D (7 bases). Trimming took 3 bases from V and 11 from J, leaving 25 bases between them. CDR1 is SQVTM and CDR2 is ANQGSEA in the germline V gene. This CDR3 is built from 15 residues. The CDR3 DNA follows: TGCAGCGTTGACTCGGAAGGCGGGGGCGGTTTTAGGCAGTACTTC. Protein sequence: CSVDSEGGGGFRQYF.

The DNA of the CDR3 is TGCGCCAGCAGCCAAGTTTTAGGGTCCTACAATGAGCAGTTCTTC. Its protein product is CASSQVLGSYNEQFF. The chain has TRBV4-1 and TRBJ2-1; D not certain. Germline CDR1 reads MGHRA; CDR2 reads YSYEKL. CDR3 length: 15 residues. V was trimmed by 1 base and J by 1 base, leaving 8 bases between them.

This chain connects TRBV4-2 to TRBJ1-3; D is ambiguous. Deletions cut 5 bases from V and 0 bases from J, with 14 bases between. Germline loops: CDR1 LGHNA, CDR2 YNFKEQ. The CDR3 consists of 16 residues. The CDR3 sequence is CASSSVGSNSGNTIYF. CDR3 in DNA: TGTGCCAGCAGCTCTGTGGGCTCCAACTCTGGAAACACCATATATTTT.

This clone showed up just a few times. The rearrangement joins TRBV11-2 to TRBJ2-5; no firm D call. The germline CDR1 and CDR2 sequences are SGHAT and FQNNGV. The CDR3 is made up of 12 amino acids. Between the trimmed V and J ends, which lost 5 bases and 5 bases, there was a span of 9 bases. CDR3 coding DNA: TGTGCCAGCAGCCCTTTGAGGGAGACCCAGTACTTC. Its protein is CASSPLRETQYF.

J is TRBJ1-5 and V is TRBV28; 7 bases are a match to TRBD1. The CDR3 runs to 14 residues. The germline CDR1 and CDR2 sequences are MDHEN and SYDVKM. V dropped 6 bases and J dropped 7; count of bases not matched to a gene: 9. The DNA for the CDR3 is TGTGCCAGCAGGTACAGGGGACCGCGCCAGCCCCAGCATTTT. The encoded protein is CASRYRGPRQPQHF.

The chain carries TRBV5-1 and TRBJ2-5; D might be TRBD1 (6 bases). Trimming shortened V by 1 base and J by 2 bases, and 21 bases separated the two germline ends. The CDR3 contains 18 residues. Looked up from germline, CDR1 is SGHRS and CDR2 is YFSETQ. CDR3 region: CASSLFPASGGRQETQYF. Here the CDR3 DNA reads TGCGCCAGCAGCTTGTTCCCCGCTAGTGGGGGCCGACAAGAGACCCAGTACTTC.

This rearrangement joins TRBV7-2 to TRBJ2-5; 8 bases align to TRBD1. Germline CDR1 reads SGHTA; CDR2 reads FQGNSA. The ends lost 5 bases at V and 2 bases at J; junction bases unmatched: 7. This CDR3 contains 15 residues. This chain's CDR3 is CASSRRTGRQETQYF. In DNA, the CDR3 is TGTGCCAGCAGCAGAAGGACAGGGCGGCAAGAGACCCAGTACTTC.

There are a few counts of this clone. The chain links TRBV5-1 to TRBJ2-7; 7 positions agree with TRBD1. CDR3 length: 14 amino acids. J gave up 2 bases and V 10 bases, and 12 bases lay outside the gene matches. From germline, CDR1 is SGHRS and CDR2 YFSETQ. Written as DNA, the CDR3 is TGCGCCTCAACGGAGACAGGGTATACCTACGAGCAGTACTTC. This codes for CASTETGYTYEQYF. The whole variable domain, remainder taken from reference TRBV5-1 and TRBJ2-7, is KAGVTQTPRYLIKTRGQQVTLSCSPISGHRSVSWYQQTPGQGLQFLFEYFSETQRNKGNFPGRFSGRQFSNSRSEMNVSTLELGDSALYLCASTETGYTYEQYFGPGTRLTVT.